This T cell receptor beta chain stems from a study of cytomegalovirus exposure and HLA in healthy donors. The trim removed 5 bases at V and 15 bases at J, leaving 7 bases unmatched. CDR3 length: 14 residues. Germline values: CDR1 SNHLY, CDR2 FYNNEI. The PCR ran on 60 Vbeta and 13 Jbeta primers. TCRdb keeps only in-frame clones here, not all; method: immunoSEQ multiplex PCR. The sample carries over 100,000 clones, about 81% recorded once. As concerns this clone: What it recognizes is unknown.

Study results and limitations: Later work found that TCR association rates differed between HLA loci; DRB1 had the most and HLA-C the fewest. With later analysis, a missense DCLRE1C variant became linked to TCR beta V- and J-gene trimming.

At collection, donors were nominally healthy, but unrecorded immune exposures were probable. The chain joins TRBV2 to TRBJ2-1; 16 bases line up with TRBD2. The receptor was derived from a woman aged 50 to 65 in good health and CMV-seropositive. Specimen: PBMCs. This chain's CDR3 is CASSMGLAGGPVFF. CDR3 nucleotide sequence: TGTGCCAGCAGTATGGGACTAGCGGGGGGGCCGGTGTTCTTC.